The present T cell receptor beta chain was sequenced within a study of CXCR3-negative and CXCR3-positive naive CD8 T cells. UMI-tagged TRB cDNA libraries were built via 5' RACE. One entry per CDR3 protein, without DNA, is what TCRdb gives after re-calling the 5' RACE reads. The sample table includes 80,000 to 95,000 distinct CDR3 sequences. The CDR3 contains 14 residues. Germline V gene lookup returns CDR1 SGHNT and CDR2 YYREEE (reference sequence). The clonotype was recovered from a human donor in good health. Some clones in this sample may be carry-over from other donors' samples. Sequenced material: naive CXCR3- CD8+ T cells from blood. Subset specified: CD45RO-CCR7+CD27+CD95- naive CD8+ T cells lacking CXCR3 (TNR3-). The V call is TRBV5-4, the J call TRBJ2-7; TCRdb outputs TRBD1, but without DNA this stays unchecked. CDR3 sequence reads: CASSSGGLSYEQYF.